This TCR beta chain was identified in a study of chemoradiotherapy in HPV16-positive cancers. Study background: A couple of HPV16-positive patients' cells yielded candidate HPV-specific clones and common motifs.

Study-level points and caveats: Candidate HPV-specific clones and E7-related TCR motifs grew in tumor during treatment. In HPV16-positive patients, HPV-responsive T-cell expansion tracked better recurrence-free survival. Only a couple of HPV16-positive patients supplied the functional HPV-specificity definition.

Sequencing used immunoSEQ multiplex PCR; TCRdb keeps in-frame clones, though not all of them. Of tens of thousands of clones listed, around nine tenths are singletons. V shed 5 bases, J shed 5 bases, and the junction held 6 bases outside the gene matches. CDR1 SNHLY and CDR2 FYNNEI come from the germline V gene. This CDR3 is 15 amino acids long. Concerning this clone: Its antigen is still unknown.

This clonotype was sampled from a human donor with HPV-associated anogenital cancer. Specimen: blood, collected from a patient who underwent chemoradiotherapy. The rearrangement joins TRBV2 to TRBJ2-2; TRBD2 agrees at 9 bases. The CDR3 DNA reads TGTGCCAGCAGTACTAGCGGGCCTTTAACCGGGGAGCTGTTTTTT. This codes for CASSTSGPLTGELFF.